This T cell receptor beta chain was recovered during a study of blood T cell repertoires in COVID-19. V was cut by 10 bases and J by 0 bases, with 16 bases left in between. There are 16 residues in the CDR3. CDR1 and CDR2 from the germline V gene are ENHRY and SYGVKD. Some clones are missing from TCRdb's copy, which holds only in-frame ones; the method was immunoSEQ multiplex PCR. Among some 200,000 clones listed, around 92% were seen once. The chain recombines TRBV10-3 with TRBJ2-6; D remains ambiguous. The sample comprised PBMCs or T cells enriched from blood (not recorded which). This receptor was identified in a woman aged 18-30 years who had recovered from COVID-19. CDR3 sequence (DNA): TGTGCCACCGAGCTAGGCCAGACCTCTGGGGCCAACGTCCTGACTTTC. This encodes CATELGQTSGANVLTF.